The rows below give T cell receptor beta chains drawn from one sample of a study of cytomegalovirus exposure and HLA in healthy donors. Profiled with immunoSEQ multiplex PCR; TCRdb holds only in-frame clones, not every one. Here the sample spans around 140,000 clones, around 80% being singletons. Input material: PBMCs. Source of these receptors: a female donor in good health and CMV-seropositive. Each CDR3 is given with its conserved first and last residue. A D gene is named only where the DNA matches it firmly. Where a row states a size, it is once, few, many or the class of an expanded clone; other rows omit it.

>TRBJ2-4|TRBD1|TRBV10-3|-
CAISADREDIQYF
TGTGCCATCAGTGCGGACAGGGAGGACATTCAGTACTTC
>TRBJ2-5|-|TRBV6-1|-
CASSEGVAAGASQETQYF
TGTGCCAGCAGTGAAGGGGTTGCTGCGGGGGCCTCCCAAGAGACCCAGTACTTC
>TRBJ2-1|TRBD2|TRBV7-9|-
CASSLGLAGTDEQFF
TGTGCCAGCAGCTTGGGACTAGCGGGGACGGATGAGCAGTTCTTC
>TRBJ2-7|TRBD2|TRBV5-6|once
CASSLAGLAAEQYF
TGTGCCAGCAGCTTGGCAGGACTAGCTGCCGAGCAGTACTTC
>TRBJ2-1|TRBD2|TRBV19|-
CASSELAGGPYEQFF
TGTGCCAGTAGTGAACTAGCGGGAGGCCCATATGAGCAGTTCTTC
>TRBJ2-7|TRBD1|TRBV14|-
CASSPGTGLEQYF
TGTGCCAGCAGCCCCGGGACAGGCCTGGAGCAGTACTTC
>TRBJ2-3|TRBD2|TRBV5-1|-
CASSLGAGGLDTQYF
TGCGCCAGCAGCTTAGGTGCGGGAGGGTTGGATACGCAGTATTTT
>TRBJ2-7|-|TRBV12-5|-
CASGPRDIHEQYF
TGTGCTAGTGGTCCTAGGGACATCCACGAGCAGTACTTC
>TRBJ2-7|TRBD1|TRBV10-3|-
CAIMGQGADEQYF
TGTGCCATCATGGGACAGGGGGCGGACGAGCAGTACTTC
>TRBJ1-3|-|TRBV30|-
CAWNLLVGSSGNTIYF
TGTGCCTGGAACCTACTCGTGGGCAGCTCTGGAAACACCATATATTTT
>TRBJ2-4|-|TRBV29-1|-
CSVKGGGAKNIQYF
TGCAGCGTGAAGGGGGGGGGAGCCAAAAACATTCAGTACTTC
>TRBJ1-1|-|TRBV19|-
CASSMMGLTSEAFF
TGTGCCAGTAGTATGATGGGGCTGACTTCTGAAGCTTTCTTT
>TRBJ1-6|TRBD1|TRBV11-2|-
CASSLATGNYNSPLHF
TGTGCCAGCAGCTTAGCGACAGGGAACTATAATTCACCCCTCCACTTT
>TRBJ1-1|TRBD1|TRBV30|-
CAWSVTGGWLNTEAFF
TGTGCCTGGAGTGTTACAGGGGGCTGGTTGAACACTGAAGCTTTCTTT
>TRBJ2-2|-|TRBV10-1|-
CASSIGTYTGELFF
TGCGCCAGCAGTATCGGGACATACACCGGGGAGCTGTTTTTT
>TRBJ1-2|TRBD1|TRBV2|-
CASSQQDRGPHGYTF
TGTGCCAGCAGTCAACAAGACAGGGGACCTCATGGCTACACCTTC
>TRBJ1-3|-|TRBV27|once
CASSRQVGNTIYF
TGTGCCAGCAGTCGACAGGTTGGAAACACCATATATTTT
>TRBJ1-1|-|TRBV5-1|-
CASSLDGILEAFF
TGCGCCAGCAGCTTGGACGGGATCTTAGAAGCTTTCTTT
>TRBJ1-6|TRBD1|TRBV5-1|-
CASSSEADRDNSPLHF
TGCGCCAGCAGCTCGGAGGCCGACAGGGATAATTCACCCCTCCACTTT
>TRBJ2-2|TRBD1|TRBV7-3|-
CASRRTGGYTGELFF
TGTGCCAGCAGGCGGACAGGGGGCTACACCGGGGAGCTGTTTTTT
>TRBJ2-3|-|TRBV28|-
CASSLGTGFSLTDTQYF
TGTGCCAGCAGTTTAGGTACAGGCTTTTCACTCACAGATACGCAGTATTTT
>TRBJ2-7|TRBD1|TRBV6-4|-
CASRGTGPSYEQYF
TGTGCCAGCAGGGGGACAGGTCCTTCCTACGAGCAGTACTTC
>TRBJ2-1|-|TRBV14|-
CASSQGGGSWSYNEQFF
TGTGCCAGCAGCCAAGGTGGAGGGAGTTGGTCCTACAATGAGCAGTTCTTC
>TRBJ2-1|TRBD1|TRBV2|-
CASSFAQGSEQFF
TGTGCCAGCAGTTTCGCACAGGGGTCTGAGCAGTTCTTC
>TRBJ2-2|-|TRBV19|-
CATKVQGWGGELFF
TGTGCCACTAAGGTCCAGGGGTGGGGCGGGGAGCTGTTTTTT
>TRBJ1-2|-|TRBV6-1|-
CASRTTTGVNYGYTF
TGTGCCAGCAGGACAACAACAGGAGTAAACTATGGCTACACCTTC
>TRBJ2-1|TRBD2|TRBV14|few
CASSQTVGTRGRRNEQFF
TGTGCCAGCAGCCAAACGGTAGGGACTAGGGGCCGAAGGAATGAGCAGTTCTTC
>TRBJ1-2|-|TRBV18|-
CASSPRGGRGYTF
TGTGCCAGCTCACCCCGGGGGGGTCGTGGCTACACCTTC
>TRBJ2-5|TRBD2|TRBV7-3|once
CASSLMGLATETQYF
TGTGCCAGCAGCTTAATGGGACTAGCCACAGAGACCCAGTACTTC
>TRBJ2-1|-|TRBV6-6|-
CASSLEGSSYNEQFF
TGTGCCAGCAGTTTGGAGGGGAGCTCCTACAATGAGCAGTTCTTC
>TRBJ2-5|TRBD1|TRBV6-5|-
CASSNRQGQETQYF
TGTGCCAGCAGTAACCGACAGGGACAAGAGACCCAGTACTTC
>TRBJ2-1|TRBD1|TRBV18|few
CASSASGTGGPNEQFF
TGTGCCAGCTCCGCGAGCGGGACAGGGGGCCCGAATGAGCAGTTCTTC
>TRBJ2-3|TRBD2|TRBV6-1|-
CASSEDPTSRDTQYF
TGTGCCAGCAGTGAAGATCCGACTAGCCGAGATACGCAGTATTTT
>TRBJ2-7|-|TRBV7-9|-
CASSLQTVPSNEQYF
TGTGCCAGCAGCCTCCAGACAGTACCGTCTAACGAGCAGTACTTC
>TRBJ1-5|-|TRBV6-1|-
CASSAQRGNQPPHF
TGTGCCAGCAGTGCCCAAAGGGGCAATCAGCCCCCGCATTTT
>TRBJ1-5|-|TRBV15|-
CATNARGEGDQPQHF
TGTGCCACCAACGCGAGGGGGGAGGGCGATCAGCCCCAGCATTTT
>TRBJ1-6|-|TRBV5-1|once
CASSFHDSSYNSPLHF
TGCGCCAGCAGCTTTCATGATAGCTCCTATAATTCACCCCTCCACTTT
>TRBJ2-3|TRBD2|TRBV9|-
CASSVRSGGAVDTQYF
TGTGCCAGCAGCGTACGTAGCGGGGGGGCGGTAGATACGCAGTATTTT
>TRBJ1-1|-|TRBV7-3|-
CASSFTQGTEAFF
TGTGCCAGCAGCTTTACCCAGGGGACTGAAGCTTTCTTT
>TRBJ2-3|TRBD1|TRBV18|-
CASSRGPGQVADTQYF
TGTGCCAGCTCACGCGGCCCGGGACAGGTCGCAGATACGCAGTATTTT
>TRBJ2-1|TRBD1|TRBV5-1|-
CASSLALPGQGYNEQFF
TGCGCCAGCAGCTTGGCTTTACCGGGACAGGGGTACAATGAGCAGTTCTTC
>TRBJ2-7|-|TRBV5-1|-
CASSLLQGERVEQYF
TGCGCCAGCAGCCTTTTACAGGGCGAGAGGGTCGAGCAGTACTTC
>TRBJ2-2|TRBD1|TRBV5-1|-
CASSTYKTGLVTGELFF
TGCGCCAGCAGCACTTACAAGACAGGGCTAGTCACCGGGGAGCTGTTTTTT
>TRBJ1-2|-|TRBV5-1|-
CASSLAARANYGYTF
TGCGCCAGCAGCTTGGCCGCCCGAGCTAACTATGGCTACACCTTC
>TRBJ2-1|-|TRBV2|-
CASSGGVRDEQFF
TGTGCCAGCAGTGGGGGGGTCCGGGATGAGCAGTTCTTC